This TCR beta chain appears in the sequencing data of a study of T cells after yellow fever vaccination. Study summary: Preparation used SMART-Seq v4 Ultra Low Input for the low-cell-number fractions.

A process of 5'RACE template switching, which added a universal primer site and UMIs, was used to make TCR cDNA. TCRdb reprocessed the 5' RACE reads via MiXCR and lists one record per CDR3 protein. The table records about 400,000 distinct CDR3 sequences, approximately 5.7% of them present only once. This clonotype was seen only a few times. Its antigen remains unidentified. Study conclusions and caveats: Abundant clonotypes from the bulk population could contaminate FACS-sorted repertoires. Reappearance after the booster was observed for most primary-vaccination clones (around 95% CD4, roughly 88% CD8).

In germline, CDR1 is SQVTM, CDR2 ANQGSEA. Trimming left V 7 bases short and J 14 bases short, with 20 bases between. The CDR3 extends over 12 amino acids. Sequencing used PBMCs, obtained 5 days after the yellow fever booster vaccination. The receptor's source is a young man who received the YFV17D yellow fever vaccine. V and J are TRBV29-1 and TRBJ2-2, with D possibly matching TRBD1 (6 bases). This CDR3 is CSASLRGSELFF. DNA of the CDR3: TGCAGCGCAAGCCTCAGGGGATCGGAACTGTTTTTT.